This TCR beta chain emerged from a study of OX40 agonist ivuxolimab in advanced cancers. About the investigation overall: Ivuxolimab was a fully human IgG2 agonistic monoclonal antibody targeting the costimulatory receptor OX40 (CD134). Intravenous ivuxolimab was administered to patients every 2 weeks at six dose levels: 0.01, 0.1, 0.3, 1.5, 3 and 10 mg/kg. Of the approximately 50 patients in dose escalation, 19 had hepatocellular carcinoma, some 15 had melanoma, 9 had renal cell carcinoma and 9 had head and neck cancer. In the dose-escalation cohort, roughly 82% of patients were male, and the mean age was around 60 years with a range of about 20 to 80. Prior anti-PD-1, anti-PD-L1 or anti-CTLA-4 therapy was permitted, and checkpoint inhibitors had been received by about two fifths of dose-escalation patients. Partial responses occurred in three dose-escalation patients, of whom one had hepatocellular carcinoma and two had cutaneous melanoma. The purpose of peripheral TCRbeta sequencing was to test whether ivuxolimab changed TCR sequence diversity and led to clonal T-cell expansion. The paper covers the monotherapy dose-escalation part of the phase I ivuxolimab trial, which included N ≈ 50 patients.

The trial excluded patients who had a history of autoimmune disease or who were on systemic immunosuppression. In every dose cohort, peripheral blood was drawn for TCR sequencing at baseline, cycle 4 day 1, and cycle 7 day 1. Samples were obtained from an open-label, multicenter, first-in-human phase I dose-escalation trial of ivuxolimab. Adults with locally advanced or metastatic melanoma, renal cell, hepatocellular, or head and neck squamous cell carcinoma were enrolled in the trial. Before TCR sequencing, CD4+ T cells and CD8+ T cells from peripheral blood were sorted into separate populations. V was cut back by 2 bases and J by 1 base, leaving a gap of 14 bases between them. According to the germline V gene, CDR1 reads SGHTA and CDR2 reads FQGNSA. The CDR3 holds 16 amino acids from the cysteine to the phenylalanine. Only CDR3 DNA remains: 48 bases, in frame from the first base. Broader findings and caveats from the paper: In the 0.1-3.0 mg/kg groups, partial responders were among the patients with the lowest normalized peripheral clonal expansion, particularly in CD8+ T cells. At doses of 0.1 to 3.0 mg/kg, clonal expansion of both CD4+ and CD8+ T cells in blood was seen between baseline and week 6. Low levels of normalized T-cell clonal expansion were also shown by some nonresponding patients. Antigen specificity was not determined for the clonally expanded peripheral T cells. On average, CD8+ T cells showed more expanded clones than CD4+ T cells after ivuxolimab.

For this clone: The target of this receptor is not known. Base qualities are not recorded, but no much larger clone differs from it by a single base.

For sequencing of the TCRbeta CDR3 region, genomic DNA was extracted from the sorted cells. The immunoSEQ Assay was used to sequence the TCRbeta CDR3 regions. This is the immuneACCESS table as TCRdb keeps it, with only in-frame sequences that have V and J called. A part of the clones is gone; compared with another copy, unresolved V genes explain less than half, and the rest is unexplained. Across this sample there are roughly 92,000 clones, with more than 85% seen only once. Less than 3.5% of the sample belongs to the ten largest clones. This receptor was taken from an adult with an advanced solid tumor such as melanoma, head and neck, liver or kidney cancer. The sequenced sample was CD4+ or CD8+ T cells sorted from blood, obtained in a trial of the OX40 agonist ivuxolimab. The rearrangement combines TRBV7-2 with TRBJ1-1; D gene: possibly TRBD1, on 6 matching bases. The CDR3 here reads CASSLRGLSPNTEAFF. The DNA sequence is TGTGCCAGCAGCTTACGGGGGCTTTCGCCGAACACTGAAGCTTTCTTT.